The following is a TCR beta chain sequence with its context. Its antigen is unknown. The record originates from a study of shared clonotypes between healthy human individuals. Sequenced by immunoSEQ multiplex PCR; TCRdb stores in-frame clones only, minus some. The table has about 2.1 million clones, around 93% seen once. V was cut by 1 base and J by 4 bases, with 16 bases left in between. This CDR3 is built from 16 residues. Germline V gene sequence: CDR1 SGHAT, CDR2 FQNNGV. Naive CD8 isolation took CD45RO-negative cells positively selected for CCR7 and excluded terminally differentiated effector memory CD45RA+ cells. Every contributor of samples was a Caucasian grown-up residing in Nashville, Tennessee. Study-wide findings and caveats: In contrast to clonotypes shared by all four donors, non-shared clonotypes had lower generation probabilities. Memory subsets had estimated richness that was generally smaller than that of naive subsets.

Sequencing was done on a sample of naive CD8+ T cells from PBMCs. V gene TRBV11-2 combines with J gene TRBJ1-1; D may be TRBD1 (6 bases). The origin of this receptor is a man between 18 and 29 years old in good health. Some clones in this sample may be carry-over from other donors' samples. The CDR3 loop reads CASSLVIPTGRTEAFF. The CDR3 DNA reads as TGTGCCAGCAGCTTAGTCATCCCGACAGGTCGCACTGAAGCTTTCTTT.